This T cell receptor (beta chain) was identified during a study of cytomegalovirus exposure and HLA in healthy donors listed by TCRdb under 2017. At the level of the whole study: According to an earlier analysis of 550 to 700 of the donors, 150 million to 200 million T cells yielded approximately 120 million unique TCR beta sequences and around 280 Gb of sequence data. An early release that covered some 640 HLA-typed donors contained around 300 gigabases of sequencing data and 65 million to 100 million unique TCR sequences. Among the roughly 410 genotyped donors, about 83% belonged to the genetic ancestry cluster associated with self-reported Caucasian donors. The study was designed to test whether signatures of past pathogen exposure could be identified by cataloging public T cell receptors. The study profiled the T cell repertoires of more than 500 subjects by immunosequencing and related them to cytomegalovirus serostatus. Along with the approximately 620-subject first cohort, a separate validation cohort of over 90 different subjects was used. The study combined high-throughput TCR immunosequencing, statistical association of individual TCRs with disease status, and machine learning to predict cytomegalovirus infection status. A later analysis re-examined previously published TCR beta repertoires from hundreds of donors and added high-resolution HLA genotyping to investigate patterns of TCR occurrence. The later analysis used no new phenotypic data to find candidate immune exposures, relying instead on TCR beta sequences and their occurrence across donors. An earlier analysis of about 600 of the donors used high-throughput TCR beta sequencing to judge whether each TCR beta V gene segment behaved as functional or pseudogenic. Donor age, sex, ethnicity and CMV serostatus were compiled alongside the repertoire data. A later genetic analysis used genome-wide SNP genotypes for about 65% of the roughly 700 donors, treating that subset as a discovery cohort. Every repertoire in the discovery cohort had been generated on one and the same sequencing platform. Both class I and class II loci were covered by HLA typing, at four-digit resolution. The number of typed donors differed by locus: roughly 620-630 for A, B, C, DRB1 and DQB1; some 500 for DQA1; around 580 for DPA1; and about 470 for DPB1. Because of strong linkage in the cohort, five DR-DQ haplotypes were treated as single units for association and clustering. Among 398 genotyped donors of the cohort, an average of approximately 220,000 unique TCR beta nucleotide sequences was sequenced per donor, of which about 18% were non-productive.

Results the study describes overall, beyond this receptor: Because HLA typing was missing for some donors at each locus, association tests included only the typed subset. The only immune exposure information available for the cohort was CMV serostatus. According to a later analysis, TCR association rates differed among HLA loci, with DRB1 alleles showing the most associated TCRs and HLA-C alleles showing the fewest. Only TCR beta chains were sequenced in this cohort, and the absence of alpha or paired-chain data limited detectable features. In a later genetic analysis, a missense DCLRE1C variant was associated with V-gene and J-gene trimming of TCR beta chains, and the association was replicated in an independent cohort. In the study, 150 to 200 TCR beta chains were listed as associated with cytomegalovirus. Most CMV-associated TCR beta chains appeared to be HLA-restricted in a later analysis, and the HLA associations seemed to be driven largely by CMV exposure. Correlated functional status among segregating V segments might reflect linkage disequilibrium, but an unknown experimental factor could not be ruled out. Specific HLA alleles were associated with 15,000 to 20,000 TCR beta sequences at a false discovery rate of 0.05 in a later analysis. Sequencing depth was assumed to be roughly uniform across donors in the presence/absence analyses, though that assumption may not hold. Strong co-occurrence of HLA alleles, especially DR and DQ, made assigning TCR associations to individual alleles difficult. According to the authors, the approach could potentially be generalized to other disease states and immunological phenotypes. In a later analysis, HLA-associated TCR beta chains showed more clonal expansion and lower generation probabilities than non-associated chains that were equally common. Most TCR sequences were seen in very few donors, while some public TCRs were found in many individuals. A further reported finding was that TCR beta sequences accurately predicted the HLA-A and HLA-B alleles for most subjects in the first cohort. The classifier was reported to diagnose cytomegalovirus status with high specificity and sensitivity in both the original cohort and the validation cohort. In a later genetic analysis, fewer N-insertions in productive TCRs were reported among donors in an Asian-associated ancestry cluster than the roughly 700-donor mean. Because counts were too low, some 17 rarely observed V segments, including chromosome 9 orphons, were left out of the earlier analysis of 500 to 750 of the donors. In vitro tests confirmed that a few of the cytomegalovirus-associated TCR beta chains recognize cytomegalovirus antigens. In an earlier analysis of fewer than 700 of the donors, most TCR beta V segments appeared in productive rearrangements about 90% or about 30% of the time, broadly matching IMGT annotations. Because the 87-base-pair reads could not distinguish some IMGT-functional V segments, including TRBV6-2 and TRBV6-3, those segments were excluded. A cluster of highly shared sequence variants was judged likely to be a technical artifact of the sequencing pipeline. In a later analysis, several top co-occurrence clusters were reported to appear linked to parvovirus B19, influenza, CMV and Epstein-Barr virus.

The cohort comprised 666 healthy bone marrow donors. All cohort members were sampled while nominally healthy, although unrecorded immune exposures were likely present. The donor tested CMV seropositive and was one of the 289 seropositive cohort members. A peripheral blood sample was provided by each donor, and peripheral blood mononuclear cells were used for TCR beta sequencing. The Qiagen DNeasy Blood Extraction Kit was used to extract genomic DNA from the blood cell samples. In its sample, this clone was seen once. The specificity of this receptor is unknown. Per-base qualities were not stored, and no clone one base away is much larger. Library preparation was by the immunoSEQ multiplex PCR assay. For the multiplex PCR, a mixture combining 60 forward primers for TCR Vbeta segments and 13 reverse primers for TCR Jbeta segments was used. A multiplex PCR assay on genomic DNA amplified the CDR3 region of rearranged TCR beta genes. Amplified TCR beta libraries were sequenced as 87-base-pair reads on the Illumina HiSeq System. On the authors' methods: A later analysis tallied around 80 million unique TCR beta chains across the 640 or so repertoires, and roughly 11 million of those chains were shared by two or more donors. Raw reads were error-corrected and collapsed into unique sequences with a nearest-neighbor algorithm that merged closely related sequences to remove PCR and sequencing errors. Alignment of CDR3 sequences to IMGT reference sequences was used to assign V, D and J gene segments. For a sequence to be retained, at least a six-nucleotide match to both a V gene segment and a J gene segment was required. A rearrangement counted as productive if the CDR3 had no stop codons and remained in frame with V and J, and every other rearrangement counted as non-productive. Following IMGT convention, CDR3 was defined as the stretch from the second conserved V-encoded cysteine to the conserved J-encoded phenylalanine. In an earlier analysis of more than 550 of the donors, sequences lacking an unambiguous match to a single V gene segment were excluded. In an earlier analysis of 450 to 700 of the donors, V segments were called functional above 56.7% productive rearrangements and were called segregating when the between-donor standard deviation exceeded 5%. A statistical classification framework was built to diagnose cytomegalovirus status from the catalog of TCR beta chain sequences. A later analysis assigned V and J genes by comparing TCR nucleotide sequences with IMGT/GENE-DB human TR gene sequences. In a later analysis, CDR3 sequences and most-parsimonious VDJ recombination scenarios were assigned using the TCRdist pipeline. In a later analysis, each TCR beta chain was defined by its CDR3 amino acid sequence together with its V-gene family, and reads without a unique V-gene family were excluded. A later analysis removed several hundred highly shared, low-generation-probability nucleotide sequences to deal with suspected cross-contamination and a sequencing artifact. For each public chain, a later analysis derived a clonal expansion index from normalized ranks of inferred template counts within each repertoire. In a later analysis, generation probabilities were computed using a VDJ recombination model fitted to out-of-frame rearrangements, and the results were checked against IGoR. In a later analysis, hypergeometric tests were used to score TCR-TCR, TCR-HLA and TCR-CMV co-occurrence, with a repertoire-size bias correction applied to TCR pairs. In a later analysis, false discovery rates were estimated by permuting HLA or CMV assignments 20 times. A later analysis grouped co-occurring TCRs with DBSCAN, adding TCRdist sequence similarity when clustering within HLA-allele-positive subsets. Co-occurrence clustering excluded repertoires with fewer than 30,000 or more than 120,000 public chains, plus five with anomalous nucleotide sharing. Here the immuneACCESS table is served through TCRdb, limited to in-frame sequences with V and J called. Missing clones are a known gap in these copies; in checked studies unresolved V genes cover under half, and the rest lacks a known reason. V and J calls and clone size follow that table, whereas D and trimming were derived from the DNA. The sample yields tens of thousands of clones; about 80% were counted once. The ten top clones hold 2.5% to 3.5% of the sample.

From a lookup of the germline V gene, CDR1 and CDR2 are SGHRS and YFSETQ. Inclusive of the bounding cysteine and phenylalanine, the CDR3 is 18 residues long. This entry keeps only the CDR3 DNA: 54 bases, framed from base 1. The germline V end is reduced by 0 bases and the J end by 1 base; junction bases left unmatched: 9. Material: PBMCs. The V and J segments used are TRBV5-1 and TRBJ2-1; 8 middle bases align to TRBD2. This clonotype was sampled from a man aged 50 to 59 in good health and CMV-seropositive. The DNA reads as follows: TGCGCCAGCAGCTTGGTCCCGGCGGGAGGCAGGTCCTACAATGAGCAGTTCTTC. Its protein product is CASSLVPAGGRSYNEQFF. The variable domain in full, with residues beyond the CDR3 obtained from the reference TRBV5-1 and TRBJ2-1 genes, is KAGVTQTPRYLIKTRGQQVTLSCSPISGHRSVSWYQQTPGQGLQFLFEYFSETQRNKGNFPGRFSGRQFSNSRSEMNVSTLELGDSALYLCASSLVPAGGRSYNEQFFGPGTRLTVL.